Shown below are 27 T cell receptor beta chains from a single sample sequenced in a study of OX40 agonist ivuxolimab in advanced cancers. The data were produced by immunoSEQ multiplex PCR, yet TCRdb's version contains in-frame clones alone and is incomplete. The sample carries about 62,000 clones, 88% recorded once. Here the sequenced sample was CD4+ or CD8+ T cells sorted from blood, taken in a trial of the OX40 agonist ivuxolimab. The receptors here all came from an adult with an advanced solid tumor such as melanoma, head and neck, liver or kidney cancer.

J is TRBJ2-6 and V is TRBV5-4; tentatively, D is TRBD1 (5 bases). The CDR3 runs 16 residues. The V gene lost 5 bases and the J gene lost 3 bases, with 15 bases spanning the gap. Germline V gene lookup returns CDR1 SGHNT and CDR2 YYREEE (reference sequence). The CDR3 sequence: CASSPGIGFGANVLTF. In nucleotides, the CDR3 is TGTGCCAGCAGTCCAGGGATTGGGTTTGGGGCCAACGTCCTGACTTTC. Using reference TRBV5-4 and TRBJ2-6 for the parts outside the CDR3, the full variable domain is ETGVTQSPTHLIKTRGQQVTLRCSSQSGHNTVSWYQQALGQGPQFIFQYYREEENGRGNFPPRFSGLQFPNYSSELNVNALELDDSALYLCASSPGIGFGANVLTFGAGSRLTVL.

This sequence joins TRBV2 and TRBJ1-1; 9 nucleotides agree with TRBD1. V dropped 6 bases and J dropped 2; count of bases not matched to a gene: 7. Looked up from germline, CDR1 is SNHLY and CDR2 is FYNNEI. This CDR3 contains 15 residues. This CDR3 reads CASRPEDRGNTEAFF. DNA of the CDR3: TGTGCCAGCAGGCCTGAGGACAGGGGTAACACTGAAGCTTTCTTT.

V is TRBV19 and J is TRBJ2-7; D gene ambiguous. V was clipped by 3 bases and J by 0 bases, with 21 bases between them. The V gene's germline CDR1 is LNHDA and CDR2 SQIVND (reference sequence). The CDR3 consists of 18 residues. The CDR3: CASSMVLGRPDLSYEQYF. The CDR3 DNA follows: TGTGCCAGTAGTATGGTTCTAGGCAGACCTGACCTCTCCTACGAGCAGTACTTC.

CDR3 sequence reads: CAWARGGTSNYGYTF. Written as DNA, the CDR3 is TGTGCCTGGGCGCGAGGCGGTACTAGTAACTATGGCTACACCTTC. The V gene is TRBV30, the J gene TRBJ1-2, with D hard to call. V lost 5 bases to trimming and J lost 1 base, with 17 bases between them. The V gene's germline CDR1 is GTSNPN and CDR2 SVGIG (reference sequence). The CDR3 covers 15 residues.

The V and J genes are TRBV28 and TRBJ2-7; TRBD2 aligns across 8 bases. The V gene's germline CDR1 is MDHEN and CDR2 SYDVKM. Unmatched junction bases numbered 8, after V lost 4 bases and J lost 3 bases. The CDR3 loop spans 15 amino acids. This CDR3 is CASSSGGGNNYEQYF. The CDR3 coding sequence is TGTGCCAGCAGTTCCGGGGGGGGGAACAACTACGAGCAGTACTTC.

The chain uses TRBV27 and TRBJ2-7, with D perhaps TRBD2 (6 bases). This CDR3 spans 13 amino acids. Germline V gives CDR1 MNHEY, CDR2 SMNVEV (reference sequence). Trimming removed 7 bases from V and 1 base from J, with 11 bases in between. CDR3 DNA sequence: TGTGCCAGCAAGAGGGACTCTTCCTACGAGCAGTACTTC. This encodes CASKRDSSYEQYF.

This chain links TRBV7-6 with TRBJ2-5; a possible D gene is TRBD2 (6 bases). Germline loops: CDR1 SGHVS, CDR2 FNYEAQ. CDR3 length: 14 amino acids. Trimming took off 2 bases at V and 5 bases at J, with 12 bases between the two ends. The CDR3 sequence is CASSLMSSAETQYF. CDR3 nucleotides: TGTGCCAGCAGCTTAATGTCTAGCGCCGAGACCCAGTACTTC.

This chain connects TRBV5-1 to TRBJ1-3; D perhaps matches TRBD1 (5 bases). V lost 7 bases to trimming and J lost 6 bases, with 23 bases between them. Germline CDR1 reads SGHRS; CDR2 reads YFSETQ. The CDR3 has 16 residues. The CDR3 DNA sequence: TGCGCCAGCGGATTCTTTTCGGGGCAAGGCCAAAACACCATATATTTT. This codes for CASGFFSGQGQNTIYF.

The chain recombines TRBV14 with TRBJ2-1, with D possibly being TRBD2 (7 bases). Trimming pared 2 bases from V and 0 bases from J, leaving 20 bases between. The germline V gene has CDR1 SGHDN and CDR2 FVKESK. The CDR3 contains 19 residues. For the CDR3, the DNA is TGTGCCAGCAGCCAAATGGTGGGAGGGGGGGCTAGCTCCTACAATGAGCAGTTCTTC. Its translation: CASSQMVGGGASSYNEQFF.

As regards this clone: Mismatch with germline at one junction end may stem from a read error. This chain links TRBV7-7 with TRBJ2-5, with D maybe TRBD1 (6 bases). The CDR3 has 15 residues. The V gene's germline CDR1 is SSHAT and CDR2 FNYEAQ (reference sequence). Written as DNA, the CDR3 is TGTGCTAGCAGCTTAGTCGGCATAGGGGGAGAGACCCAGTACTTC. This encodes CASSLVGIGGETQYF.

The chain links TRBV19 to TRBJ1-2, with unresolved D. This CDR3 is 13 amino acids long. From germline, CDR1 is LNHDA and CDR2 SQIVND (reference sequence). Trimming pared 5 bases from V and 4 bases from J, leaving 11 bases between. The CDR3 sequence: CASSGRVGYGYTF. In nucleotides, the CDR3 is TGTGCCAGTAGTGGACGGGTTGGCTATGGCTACACCTTC.

The rearrangement uses TRBV19 and TRBJ2-2; D might be TRBD1 or TRBD2, each matching 5 bases. Trimming left V 6 bases short and J 3 bases short, with 20 bases between. This CDR3 region has 17 residues. The germline V gene has CDR1 LNHDA and CDR2 SQIVND (reference sequence). CDR3 DNA: TGTGCCAGTAGATTAGGGTCAGTGGGGCGGGACACCGGGGAGCTGTTTTTT. It yields the protein CASRLGSVGRDTGELFF.

The J gene is TRBJ1-5, the V gene TRBV4-1, with TRBD1 identical over 8 bases. V was clipped by 0 bases and J by 7 bases; unmatched bases: 8. The V gene's germline CDR1 is MGHRA and CDR2 YSYEKL. CDR3 length equals 16 residues. CDR3: CASSQDSTDRGQPQHF. The CDR3 bases are TGCGCCAGCAGCCAAGATTCGACAGACAGGGGCCAGCCCCAGCATTTT.

The genes are TRBV5-1 and TRBJ2-4; D possibly corresponds to TRBD1 (5 bases). Trimming took 0 bases from V and 9 from J, leaving 19 bases between them. Germline V gene sequence: CDR1 SGHRS, CDR2 YFSETQ. CDR3 size: 16 residues. Here the CDR3 DNA reads TGCGCCAGCAGCTTGGCCTCGGACAATAAAATTACCATTCAGTACTTC. Encoded protein: CASSLASDNKITIQYF.

The table lists this clone with a count of one. The chain recombines TRBV5-4 with TRBJ2-5; the D gene is possibly TRBD1 (5 bases). Germline loops: CDR1 SGHNT, CDR2 YYREEE (reference sequence). V was pared by 2 bases and J by 2 bases, with 13 bases between. The CDR3 totals 15 residues. This chain's CDR3 is CASSFQGPAQETQYF. The CDR3 nucleotides are TGTGCCAGCAGCTTTCAGGGTCCCGCACAAGAGACCCAGTACTTC.

The rearrangement links TRBV7-2 to TRBJ2-7; D remains ambiguous. This CDR3 region has 14 residues. CDR1 SGHTA and CDR2 FQGNSA come from the germline V gene. Trimming took 2 bases from V and 4 from J, leaving 12 bases between them. Here the CDR3 reads CASSLRESFYEQYF. The CDR3 DNA reads as TGTGCCAGCAGCTTACGCGAGAGTTTTTACGAGCAGTACTTC.

The V gene is TRBV6-6, the J gene TRBJ1-6, with D tentatively TRBD1 (5 bases). Looked up from germline, CDR1 is MNHNY and CDR2 is SVGAGI (reference sequence). The CDR3 spans 15 residues. The germline V and J ends were trimmed by 5 bases and 10 bases, with 18 bases remaining between them. CDR3: CASSATGTSRSPLHF. The CDR3 coding sequence is TGTGCCAGCAGTGCCACCGGGACCTCTAGGTCACCCCTCCACTTT.

The J gene is TRBJ2-7, the V gene TRBV5-1, with D possibly being TRBD1 or TRBD2 (5 bases each). Germline values: CDR1 SGHRS, CDR2 YFSETQ. The V end lost 4 bases, the J end lost 7 bases, and 18 bases lay between the germline ends. This CDR3 region has 14 residues. The CDR3 here is CASSRDRETGEQYF. CDR3 DNA: TGCGCCAGCAGCCGGGACCGAGAAACGGGGGAGCAGTACTTC.

The chain uses TRBV4-3 and TRBJ1-1; tentative D call: TRBD1 (6 bases). CDR1 LGHNA and CDR2 YSLEER come from the germline V gene. The CDR3 has 17 amino acids. V was shortened by 0 bases and J by 3 bases, with 17 bases between the two germline ends. The CDR3 nucleotides are TGCGCCAGCAGCCAAGATAAATCCCGACAGGTCGACACTGAAGCTTTCTTT. Translated, it gives CASSQDKSRQVDTEAFF.

V gene TRBV19 combines with J gene TRBJ2-5, with 7 bases identical to TRBD2. This CDR3 region has 15 residues. Germline CDR1 is LNHDA and CDR2 is SQIVND (reference sequence). J lost 5 bases, V lost 7 bases, and 13 bases had no gene match. The CDR3 is CASKPGGRELETQYF. The CDR3 DNA reads TGTGCCAGTAAACCGGGGGGTAGGGAGTTGGAGACCCAGTACTTC.

The chain is built from TRBV5-6 and TRBJ2-7; TRBD1 matches 9 bases. This CDR3 spans 15 amino acids. V dropped 0 bases and J dropped 4; count of bases not matched to a gene: 5. The germline V gene encodes CDR1 SGHDT and CDR2 YYEEEE. The CDR3 protein is CASSLAGTGWYEQYF. The CDR3 DNA sequence: TGTGCCAGCAGCTTGGCAGGGACAGGGTGGTACGAGCAGTACTTC.

This clone came up a few times. V is TRBV10-3 and J is TRBJ1-4; possible D gene TRBD1, 6 bases. The CDR3 loop spans 13 amino acids. V gave up 3 bases and J gave up 8 bases, with 10 bases separating them. Per the germline V gene, CDR1 is ENHRY and CDR2 is SYGVKD. The CDR3 loop reads CAISERDKEKLFF. As DNA, the CDR3 is TGTGCCATCAGTGAAAGGGACAAAGAAAAACTGTTTTTT.

The chain employs TRBV27 and TRBJ1-2; D is possibly TRBD1 (6 bases). V was shortened by 8 bases and J by 4 bases, with 23 bases between the two germline ends. Germline V gives CDR1 MNHEY, CDR2 SMNVEV (reference sequence). The CDR3 is 16 amino acids. CDR3 nucleotides: TGTGCCAGCGGAACTCTCCGACAGGCACTACTCTATGGCTACACCTTC. This encodes CASGTLRQALLYGYTF.

This clone was counted a few times. The chain carries TRBV15 and TRBJ2-7, with D unresolved. The CDR3 has 14 residues. V was clipped by 2 bases and J by 1 base, with 9 bases between them. Germline assignment: CDR1 LNHNV and CDR2 YYDKDF (reference sequence). The CDR3: CATSRYDGSYEQYF. Here the CDR3 DNA reads TGTGCCACCAGCAGATACGACGGGTCCTACGAGCAGTACTTC. The entire variable domain, with the rest obtained from reference TRBV15 and TRBJ2-7, is as follows: DAMVIQNPRYQVTQFGKPVTLSCSQTLNHNVMYWYQQKSSQAPKLLFHYYDKDFNNEADTPDNFQSRRPNTSFCFLDIRSPGLGDTAMYLCATSRYDGSYEQYFGPGTRLTVT.

This clone was recorded a few times. The chain links TRBV7-3 to TRBJ2-7, with 8 bases identical to TRBD1. Germline values: CDR1 SGHTA, CDR2 FQGTGA. CDR3 length equals 15 residues. V shed 5 bases and J 2 bases; nucleotides not matched to a gene: 8. CDR3 loop: CASSPQGAGPYEQYF. The CDR3 DNA follows: TGTGCCAGCAGCCCGCAGGGGGCTGGCCCCTACGAGCAGTACTTC.

With regard to this clone: At one of its ends the junction is not consistent with the germline gene, which may arise from a read error. The rearrangement joins TRBV7-7 to TRBJ2-1, with 7 bases aligning to TRBD1. The CDR3 extends over 13 amino acids. From germline, CDR1 is SSHAT and CDR2 FNYEAQ (reference sequence). In DNA form, the CDR3 reads TGTGCTAGCAGCGAAGGGACAGTCAGTGAGCAGTTCTTC. It encodes CASSEGTVSEQFF.

This clone was seen just once. CDR3 sequence (DNA): TGTGCCAGCCGAACAGGGGGAGATAGCAATCAGCCCCAGCATTTT. This codes for CASRTGGDSNQPQHF. V usage is TRBV6-6 and J usage is TRBJ1-5; 8 bases agree with TRBD1. Trimming removed 8 bases from V and 0 bases from J; junction bases left unmatched: 6. The CDR3 runs to 15 residues. Germline values: CDR1 MNHNY, CDR2 SVGAGI (reference sequence).